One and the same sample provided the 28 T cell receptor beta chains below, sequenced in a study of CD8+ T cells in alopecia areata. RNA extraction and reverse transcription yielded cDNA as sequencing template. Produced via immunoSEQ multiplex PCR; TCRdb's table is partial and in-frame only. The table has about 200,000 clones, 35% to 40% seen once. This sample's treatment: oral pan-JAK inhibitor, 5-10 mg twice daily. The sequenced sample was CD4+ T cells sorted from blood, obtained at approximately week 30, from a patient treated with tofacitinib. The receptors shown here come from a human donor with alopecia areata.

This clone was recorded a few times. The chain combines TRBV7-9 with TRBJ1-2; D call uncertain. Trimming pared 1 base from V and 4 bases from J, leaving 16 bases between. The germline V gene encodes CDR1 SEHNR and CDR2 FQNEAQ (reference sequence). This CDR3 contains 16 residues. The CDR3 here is CASSLDDGRNAYGYTF. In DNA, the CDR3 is TGTGCCAGCAGCTTAGACGACGGCAGGAATGCCTATGGCTACACCTTC. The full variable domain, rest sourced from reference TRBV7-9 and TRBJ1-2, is DTGVSQNPRHKITKRGQNVTFRCDPISEHNRLYWYRQTLGQGPEFLTYFQNEAQLEKSRLLSDRFSAERPKGSFSTLEIQRTEQGDSAMYLCASSLDDGRNAYGYTFGSGTRLTVV.

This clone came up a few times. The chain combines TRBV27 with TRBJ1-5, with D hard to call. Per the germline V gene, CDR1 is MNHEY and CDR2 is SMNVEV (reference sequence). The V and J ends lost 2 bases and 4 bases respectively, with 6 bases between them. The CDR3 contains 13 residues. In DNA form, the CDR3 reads TGTGCCAGCAGTTTAAGTTCGAATCAGCCCCAGCATTTT. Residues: CASSLSSNQPQHF.

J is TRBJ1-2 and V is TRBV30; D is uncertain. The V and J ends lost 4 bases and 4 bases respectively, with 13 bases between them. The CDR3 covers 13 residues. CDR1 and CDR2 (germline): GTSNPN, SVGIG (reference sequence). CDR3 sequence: CAWNRGNSYGYTF. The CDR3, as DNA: TGTGCCTGGAATCGGGGAAACTCCTATGGCTACACCTTC. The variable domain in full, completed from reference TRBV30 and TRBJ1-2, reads SQTIHQWPATLVQPVGSPLSLECTVEGTSNPNLYWYRQAAGRGLQLLFYSVGIGQISSEVPQNLSASRPQDRQFILSSKKLLLSDSGFYLCAWNRGNSYGYTFGSGTRLTVV.

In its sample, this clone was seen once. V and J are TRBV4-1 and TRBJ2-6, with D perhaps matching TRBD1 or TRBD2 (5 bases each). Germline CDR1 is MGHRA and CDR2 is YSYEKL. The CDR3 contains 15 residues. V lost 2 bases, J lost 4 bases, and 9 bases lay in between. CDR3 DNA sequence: TGCGCCAGCAGCCAACAGGGACCGGGGGCCAACGTCCTGACTTTC. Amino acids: CASSQQGPGANVLTF.

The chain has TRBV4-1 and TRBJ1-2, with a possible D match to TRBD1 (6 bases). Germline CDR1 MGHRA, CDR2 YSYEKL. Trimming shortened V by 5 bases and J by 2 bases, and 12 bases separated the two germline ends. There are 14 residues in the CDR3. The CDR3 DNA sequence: TGCGCCAGCAGCAGGGACCAGGGGAACTATGGCTACACCTTC. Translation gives CASSRDQGNYGYTF.

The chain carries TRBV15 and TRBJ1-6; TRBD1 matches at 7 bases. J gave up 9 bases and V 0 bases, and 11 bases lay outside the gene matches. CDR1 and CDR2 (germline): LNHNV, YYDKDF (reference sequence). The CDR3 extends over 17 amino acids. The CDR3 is CATSRDPPQGVGSPLHF. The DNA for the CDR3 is TGTGCCACCAGCAGAGATCCCCCTCAGGGGGTTGGTTCACCCCTCCACTTT.

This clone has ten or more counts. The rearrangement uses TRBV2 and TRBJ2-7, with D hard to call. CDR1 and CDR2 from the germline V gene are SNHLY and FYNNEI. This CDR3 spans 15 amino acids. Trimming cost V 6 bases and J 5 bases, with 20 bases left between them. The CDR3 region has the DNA TGTGCCAGCAGAGCCACCGGACGTAGAAGGGACGAGCAGTACTTC. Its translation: CASRATGRRRDEQYF.

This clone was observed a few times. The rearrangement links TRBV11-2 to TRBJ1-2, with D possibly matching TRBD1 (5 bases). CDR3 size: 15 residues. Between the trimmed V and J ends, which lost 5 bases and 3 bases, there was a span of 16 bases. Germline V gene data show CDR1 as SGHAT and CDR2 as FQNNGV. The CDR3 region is CASSPTRGFDYGYTF. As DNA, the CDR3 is TGTGCCAGCAGCCCCACTAGGGGTTTTGACTATGGCTACACCTTC. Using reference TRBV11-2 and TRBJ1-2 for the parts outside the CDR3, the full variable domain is EAGVAQSPRYKIIEKRQSVAFWCNPISGHATLYWYQQILGQGPKLLIQFQNNGVVDDSQLPKDRFSAERLKGVDSTLKIQPAKLEDSAVYLCASSPTRGFDYGYTFGSGTRLTVV.

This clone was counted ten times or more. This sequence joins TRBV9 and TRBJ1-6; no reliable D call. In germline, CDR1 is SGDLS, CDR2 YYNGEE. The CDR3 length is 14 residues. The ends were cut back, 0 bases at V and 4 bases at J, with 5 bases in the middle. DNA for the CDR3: TGTGCCAGCAGCGTAGGAGGATATAATTCACCCCTCCACTTT. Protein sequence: CASSVGGYNSPLHF.

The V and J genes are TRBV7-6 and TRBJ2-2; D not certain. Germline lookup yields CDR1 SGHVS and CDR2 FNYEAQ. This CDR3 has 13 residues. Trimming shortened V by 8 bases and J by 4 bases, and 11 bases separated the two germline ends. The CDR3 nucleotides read TGTGCCAGCCTTCCCGGTGTCACCGGGGAGCTGTTTTTT. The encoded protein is CASLPGVTGELFF. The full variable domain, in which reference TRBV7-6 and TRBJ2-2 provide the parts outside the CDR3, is GAGVSQSPRYKVTKRGQDVALRCDPISGHVSLYWYRQALGQGPEFLTYFNYEAQQDKSGLPNDRFSAERPEGSISTLTIQRTEQRDSAMYRCASLPGVTGELFFGEGSRLTVL.

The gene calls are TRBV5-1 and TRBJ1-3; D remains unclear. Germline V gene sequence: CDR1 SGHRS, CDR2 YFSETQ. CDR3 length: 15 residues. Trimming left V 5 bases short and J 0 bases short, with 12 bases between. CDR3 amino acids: CASRPGSYSGNTIYF. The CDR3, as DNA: TGCGCCAGCAGGCCTGGAAGCTACTCTGGAAACACCATATATTTT.

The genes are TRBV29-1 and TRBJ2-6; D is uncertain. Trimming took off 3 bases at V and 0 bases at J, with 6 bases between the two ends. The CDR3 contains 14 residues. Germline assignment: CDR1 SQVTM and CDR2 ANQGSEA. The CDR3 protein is CSVEGDSGANVLTF. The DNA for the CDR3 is TGCAGCGTTGAGGGTGACTCTGGGGCCAACGTCCTGACTTTC. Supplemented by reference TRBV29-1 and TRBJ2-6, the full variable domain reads SAVISQKPSRDICQRGTSLTIQCQVDSQVTMMFWYRQQPGQSLTLIATANQGSEATYESGFVIDKFPISRPNLTFSTLTVSNMSPEDSSIYLCSVEGDSGANVLTFGAGSRLTVL.

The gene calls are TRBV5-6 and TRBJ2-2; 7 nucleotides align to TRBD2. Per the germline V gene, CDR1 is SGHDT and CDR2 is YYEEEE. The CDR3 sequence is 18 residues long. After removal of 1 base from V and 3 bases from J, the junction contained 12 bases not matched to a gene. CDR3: CASSLYSSGAGDTGELFF. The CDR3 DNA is TGTGCCAGCAGCTTGTACTCGAGCGGGGCGGGCGACACCGGGGAGCTGTTTTTT. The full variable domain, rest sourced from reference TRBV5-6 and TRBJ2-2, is DAGVTQSPTHLIKTRGQQVTLRCSPKSGHDTVSWYQQALGQGPQFIFQYYEEEERQRGNFPDRFSGHQFPNYSSELNVNALLLGDSALYLCASSLYSSGAGDTGELFFGEGSRLTVL.

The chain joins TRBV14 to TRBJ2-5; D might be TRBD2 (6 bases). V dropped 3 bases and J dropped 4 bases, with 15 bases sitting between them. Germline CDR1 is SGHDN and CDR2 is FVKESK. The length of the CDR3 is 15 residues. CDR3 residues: CASSHTSSVVETQYF. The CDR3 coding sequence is TGTGCCAGCAGCCACACTTCTAGCGTCGTAGAGACCCAGTACTTC.

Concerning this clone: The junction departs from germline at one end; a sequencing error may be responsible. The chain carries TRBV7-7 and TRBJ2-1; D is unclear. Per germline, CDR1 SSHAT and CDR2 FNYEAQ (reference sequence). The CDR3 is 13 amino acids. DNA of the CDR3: TGTGCTAGCAGCTTAACCGTTGATAATGAGCAGTTCTTC. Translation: CASSLTVDNEQFF.

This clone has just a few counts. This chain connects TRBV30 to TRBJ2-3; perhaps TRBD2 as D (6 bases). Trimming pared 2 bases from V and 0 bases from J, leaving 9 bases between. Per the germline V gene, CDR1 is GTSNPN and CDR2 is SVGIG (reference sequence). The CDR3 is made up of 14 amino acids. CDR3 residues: CAWSKGLSTDTQYF. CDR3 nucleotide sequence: TGTGCCTGGAGTAAGGGACTTAGCACAGATACGCAGTATTTT. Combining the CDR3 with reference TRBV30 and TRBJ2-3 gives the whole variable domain SQTIHQWPATLVQPVGSPLSLECTVEGTSNPNLYWYRQAAGRGLQLLFYSVGIGQISSEVPQNLSASRPQDRQFILSSKKLLLSDSGFYLCAWSKGLSTDTQYFGPGTRLTVL.

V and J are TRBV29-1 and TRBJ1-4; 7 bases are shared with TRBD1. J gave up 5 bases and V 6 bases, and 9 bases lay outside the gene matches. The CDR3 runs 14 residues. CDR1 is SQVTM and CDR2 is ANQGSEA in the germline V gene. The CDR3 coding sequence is TGCAGCGTCACAACGGGACAGCAAAATGAAAAACTGTTTTTT. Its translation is CSVTTGQQNEKLFF.

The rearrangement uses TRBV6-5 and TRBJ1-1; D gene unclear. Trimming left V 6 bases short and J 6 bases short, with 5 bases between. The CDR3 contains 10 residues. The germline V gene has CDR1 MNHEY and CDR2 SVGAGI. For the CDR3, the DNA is TGTGCCAGCAGCCCCGCTGAAGCTTTCTTT. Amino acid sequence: CASSPAEAFF.

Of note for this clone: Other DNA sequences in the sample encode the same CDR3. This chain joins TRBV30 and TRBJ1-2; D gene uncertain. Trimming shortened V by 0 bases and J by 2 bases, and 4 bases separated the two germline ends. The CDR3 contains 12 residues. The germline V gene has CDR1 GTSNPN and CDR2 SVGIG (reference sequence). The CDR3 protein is CAWSVLNYGYTF. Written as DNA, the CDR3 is TGTGCCTGGAGTGTACTGAACTATGGCTACACCTTC.

CDR3 region: CASKPRSSSYNEQFF. The CDR3 DNA reads TGTGCCAGCAAGCCGCGGTCTAGCTCCTACAATGAGCAGTTCTTC. The rearrangement uses TRBV2 and TRBJ2-1; D is unresolved. This CDR3 is built from 15 residues. The V gene's germline CDR1 is SNHLY and CDR2 FYNNEI. Between the trimmed V and J ends, which lost 7 bases and 0 bases, there was a span of 13 bases. The entire variable domain, with the rest obtained from reference TRBV2 and TRBJ2-1, is as follows: EPEVTQTPSHQVTQMGQEVILRCVPISNHLYFYWYRQILGQKVEFLVSFYNNEISEKSEIFDDQFSVERPDGSNFTLKIRSTKLEDSAMYFCASKPRSSSYNEQFFGPGTRLTVL.

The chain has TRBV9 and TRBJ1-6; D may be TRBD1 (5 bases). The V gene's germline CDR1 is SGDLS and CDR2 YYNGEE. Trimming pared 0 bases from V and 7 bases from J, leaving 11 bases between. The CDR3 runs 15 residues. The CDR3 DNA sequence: TGTGCCAGCAGCGTAGATCCAGGGCTGAATTCACCCCTCCACTTT. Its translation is CASSVDPGLNSPLHF.

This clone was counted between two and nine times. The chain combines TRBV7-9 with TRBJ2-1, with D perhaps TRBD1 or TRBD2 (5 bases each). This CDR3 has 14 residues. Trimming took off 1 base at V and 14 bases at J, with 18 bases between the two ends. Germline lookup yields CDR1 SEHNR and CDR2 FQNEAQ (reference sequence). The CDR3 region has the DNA TGTGCCAGCAGCTTAGGGACCTACGGGATAGGGGAGTTCTTC. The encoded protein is CASSLGTYGIGEFF.

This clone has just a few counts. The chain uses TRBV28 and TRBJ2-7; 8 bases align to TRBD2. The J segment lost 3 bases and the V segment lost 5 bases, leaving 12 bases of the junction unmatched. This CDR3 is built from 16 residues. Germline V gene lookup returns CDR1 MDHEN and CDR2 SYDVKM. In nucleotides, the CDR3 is TGTGCCAGCAGTCCCGCAGGACTAGCATCTTTCTACGAGCAGTACTTC. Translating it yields CASSPAGLASFYEQYF.

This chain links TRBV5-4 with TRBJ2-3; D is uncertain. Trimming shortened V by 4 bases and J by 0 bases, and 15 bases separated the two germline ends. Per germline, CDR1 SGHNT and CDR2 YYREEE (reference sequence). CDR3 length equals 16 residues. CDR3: CASSRPGASSTDTQYF. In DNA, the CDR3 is TGTGCCAGCAGCCGCCCCGGAGCGAGTAGCACAGATACGCAGTATTTT.

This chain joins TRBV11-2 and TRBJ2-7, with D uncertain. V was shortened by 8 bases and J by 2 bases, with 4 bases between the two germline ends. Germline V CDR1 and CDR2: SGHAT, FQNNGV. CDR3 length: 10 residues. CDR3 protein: CASGTYEQYF. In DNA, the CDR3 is TGTGCCAGCGGGACCTACGAGCAGTACTTC.

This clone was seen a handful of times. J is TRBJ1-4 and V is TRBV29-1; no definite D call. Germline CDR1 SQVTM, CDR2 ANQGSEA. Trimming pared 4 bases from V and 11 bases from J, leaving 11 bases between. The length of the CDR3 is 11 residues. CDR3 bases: TGCAGCGTTGGAGACTCTGAGAAACTGTTTTTT. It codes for CSVGDSEKLFF. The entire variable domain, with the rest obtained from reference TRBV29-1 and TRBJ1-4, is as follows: SAVISQKPSRDICQRGTSLTIQCQVDSQVTMMFWYRQQPGQSLTLIATANQGSEATYESGFVIDKFPISRPNLTFSTLTVSNMSPEDSSIYLCSVGDSEKLFFGSGTQLSVL.

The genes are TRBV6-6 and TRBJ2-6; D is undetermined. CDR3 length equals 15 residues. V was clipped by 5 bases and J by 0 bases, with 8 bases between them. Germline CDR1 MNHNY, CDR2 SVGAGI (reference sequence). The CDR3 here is CASSPPGSGANVLTF. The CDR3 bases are TGTGCCAGCAGTCCCCCGGGCTCTGGGGCCAACGTCCTGACTTTC.

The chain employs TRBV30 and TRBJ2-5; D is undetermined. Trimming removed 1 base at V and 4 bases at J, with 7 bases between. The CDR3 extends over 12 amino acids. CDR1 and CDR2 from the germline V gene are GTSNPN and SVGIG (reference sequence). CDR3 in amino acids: CAWSEIIETQYF. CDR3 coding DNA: TGTGCCTGGAGTGAAATAATAGAGACCCAGTACTTC.